This T cell receptor (beta chain) was profiled in a study of cytomegalovirus exposure and HLA in healthy donors (dated by TCRdb to between 2016 and 2019). Background for the entire study: An earlier analysis of several hundred of the donors reported roughly 300 Gb of sequence data and around 120 million unique TCR beta sequences obtained from around 170 million T cells. Roughly 320 gigabases of sequencing data and around 85 million unique TCR sequences made up an early release that covered nearly 650 HLA-typed donors. Among the roughly 380 genotyped donors, about 85% belonged to the genetic ancestry cluster associated with self-reported Caucasian donors. The study aimed to test whether signatures of past pathogen exposure could be identified by cataloging public T cell receptors. Using immunosequencing, the study profiled T cell repertoires from 500 to 800 subjects and related those repertoires to cytomegalovirus serostatus. A separate validation cohort of about 110 different subjects was used in addition to the approximately 700-subject first cohort. The study combined high-throughput TCR immunosequencing, statistical association of individual TCRs with disease status, and machine learning to predict cytomegalovirus infection status. A later analysis re-analyzed previously published TCR beta repertoires from approximately 700 donors and added high-resolution HLA genotyping to study TCR occurrence patterns. In the later analysis, no new phenotypic data were used to find candidate immune exposures; instead, reliance was placed on TCR beta sequences and their occurrence across donors. In an earlier analysis of a few hundred of the donors, high-throughput TCR beta sequencing was used to judge whether each TCR beta V gene segment behaved as functional or pseudogenic. Alongside the repertoire data, information on donor age, sex, ethnicity and CMV serostatus was compiled. Genome-wide SNP genotypes for about 55% of the 666 donors were used in a later genetic analysis, which treated that subset as a discovery cohort. All discovery cohort repertoires had been generated on a single sequencing platform. Class I and class II HLA loci were covered by the typing at four-digit resolution. The number of donors typed differed by locus, with 629-630 for A, B, C, DRB1 and DQB1, more than 500 for DQA1, nearly 610 for DPA1, and some 440 for DPB1. Roughly 5 DR-DQ haplotypes were handled as single units for association and clustering, since linkage in the cohort was strong. Among roughly 370 genotyped donors of the cohort, an average of roughly 240,000 unique TCR beta nucleotide sequences were sequenced per donor, roughly a sixth of them non-productive.

In the case of this clone: Its antigen is not yet known. No quality values exist for individual bases; no much larger clone is one base distant.

Looking up the germline V gene yields CDR1 SGHTA and CDR2 FQGNSA. Trimming accounts for 1 base at V and 2 bases at J, while the number of junction bases matched to no gene is 5. From the cysteine up to the phenylalanine, the CDR3 has a length of 16 residues. The sequence is cut down to CDR3 DNA, 48 bases in frame from base 1. Study-level results and caveats: Several of the top co-occurrence clusters appeared to be linked to parvovirus B19, influenza, CMV and Epstein-Barr virus, according to a later analysis. Cytomegalovirus status was reported to be diagnosed by the classifier with high specificity and sensitivity in both the original and validation cohorts. Because some donors lacked HLA typing at each locus, the association tests relied only on the typed subset. Correlated functional status among segregating V segments might reflect linkage disequilibrium, but an unknown experimental factor could not be ruled out. The presence/absence analyses assumed that sequencing depth was roughly uniform across donors, and that assumption may not be true. A later analysis found that most CMV-associated TCR beta chains appeared HLA-restricted, with HLA associations seemingly driven largely by CMV exposure. Compared with the approximately 710-donor mean, donors in an Asian-associated ancestry cluster had fewer N-insertions in productive TCRs, according to a later genetic analysis. A later analysis found that TCR association rates varied across HLA loci, with DRB1 alleles showing the most associated TCRs and HLA-C alleles the fewest. Because counts were too low, 15 to 20 rarely observed V segments, including chromosome 9 orphons, were excluded from the earlier analysis of fewer than 650 of the donors. Across donors, most TCR sequences were observed very rarely, whereas some public TCRs were present in many individuals. The 87-base-pair reads could not distinguish some IMGT-functional V segments, including TRBV6-2 and TRBV6-3, so those segments were excluded. Strong co-occurrence of HLA alleles, especially DR and DQ, made assigning TCR associations to individual alleles difficult. In vitro tests confirmed that three of the cytomegalovirus-associated TCR beta chains recognize cytomegalovirus antigens. An earlier analysis of around 600 of the donors showed that most TCR beta V segments appeared in productive rearrangements either about 87% or about 30% of the time, which broadly matched IMGT annotations. The study listed 164 TCR beta chains as associated with cytomegalovirus. The only immune exposure information available for the cohort was CMV serostatus. Only TCR beta chains were sequenced in this cohort, and the absence of alpha or paired-chain data limited detectable features. According to the authors, the approach could potentially be generalized to other disease states and immunological phenotypes. In a later analysis, HLA-associated TCR beta chains showed more clonal expansion and lower generation probabilities than non-associated chains that were equally common. A cluster of highly shared sequence variants was judged likely to represent a technical artifact of the sequencing pipeline. A further reported finding was that TCR beta sequences accurately predicted the HLA-A and HLA-B alleles for most subjects in the first cohort. At a false discovery rate of 0.05, a later analysis linked 16,000 or so TCR beta sequences to specific HLA alleles. A later genetic analysis associated a missense DCLRE1C variant with V-gene and J-gene trimming of TCR beta chains, and an independent cohort replicated the association.

Library preparation was by the immunoSEQ multiplex PCR assay. The multiplex PCR relied on a mix of 60 forward primers for TCR Vbeta segments and 13 reverse primers for TCR Jbeta segments. A multiplex PCR assay on genomic DNA amplified the CDR3 region of rearranged TCR beta genes. The amplified TCR beta libraries were sequenced on the Illumina HiSeq System as 87-base-pair reads. The study's own analysis went as follows. Across the 700 or so repertoires, a later analysis counted tens of millions of unique TCR beta chains, roughly 11 million of which were shared by at least two donors. To remove PCR and sequencing errors, raw reads were error-corrected and collapsed into unique sequences using a nearest-neighbor algorithm that merged closely related sequences. To assign V, D and J gene segments, CDR3 sequences were aligned to IMGT reference sequences. For a sequence to be retained, at least a six-nucleotide match to both a V gene segment and a J gene segment was required. A rearrangement counted as productive if the CDR3 had no stop codons and remained in frame with V and J, and every other rearrangement counted as non-productive. CDR3 was defined by IMGT convention, running from the second conserved V-encoded cysteine to the conserved J-encoded phenylalanine. The earlier analysis of some 540 of the donors excluded any sequence lacking an unambiguous match to a single V gene segment. In an earlier analysis of approximately 590 of the donors, V segments were called functional above 56.7% productive rearrangements and were called segregating when the between-donor standard deviation exceeded 5%. A statistical classification framework was developed to diagnose cytomegalovirus status using the catalog of TCR beta chain sequences. In a later analysis, V and J genes were assigned by comparing TCR nucleotide sequences against IMGT/GENE-DB human TR gene sequences. The TCRdist pipeline was used in a later analysis to assign CDR3 sequences and most-parsimonious VDJ recombination scenarios. In a later analysis, each TCR beta chain was defined by its CDR3 amino acid sequence together with its V-gene family, and reads without a unique V-gene family were excluded. As a way to deal with suspected cross-contamination and a sequencing artifact, a later analysis dropped more than 500 nucleotide sequences that were highly shared and had low generation probability. In a later analysis, a clonal expansion index was calculated for each public chain from normalized within-repertoire ranks of inferred template counts. In a later analysis, generation probabilities were computed using a VDJ recombination model fitted to out-of-frame rearrangements, and the results were checked against IGoR. In a later analysis, TCR-TCR, TCR-HLA and TCR-CMV co-occurrence was scored with hypergeometric tests, and a repertoire-size bias correction was applied to TCR pairs. In a later analysis, false discovery rates were estimated by permuting HLA or CMV assignments 20 times. In a later analysis, co-occurring TCRs were grouped using DBSCAN, with TCRdist sequence similarity added in when clustering inside HLA-allele-positive subsets. Co-occurrence clustering excluded repertoires with fewer than 30,000 or more than 120,000 public chains, plus five with anomalous nucleotide sharing. TCRdb took this table from immuneACCESS and kept in-frame rearrangements with V and J called. Such tables lack part of the clones; where checked against another copy, unresolved V genes explain under half of the gap, and the rest is unexplained. The DNA gave D and trimming, while V, J and clone size come from that table. This sample is represented by around 120,000 clones; over 65% of them were singletons. The ten most abundant clones make up 3.4% of the sample.

The cohort comprised 666 healthy bone marrow donors. At the time of sampling, all cohort members were nominally healthy, though unrecorded immune exposures were likely present. The donor was CMV seronegative and belonged to the group of 352 seronegative cohort members. Each donor provided a peripheral blood sample, and peripheral blood mononuclear cells were used for TCR beta sequencing. The Qiagen DNeasy Blood Extraction Kit was used to extract genomic DNA from the blood cell samples. The sequencing sample was made of PBMCs. This TCR was recovered from a man aged 30-40 years in good health and CMV-seronegative. The sequence links TRBV7-2 to TRBJ2-7, with 10 bases in between that match TRBD2. The CDR3 is CASSLEGSGGPYEQYF. The nucleotide sequence reads TGTGCCAGCAGCTTAGAGGGTAGCGGGGGGCCCTACGAGCAGTACTTC.